A single sample is the source of the 15 T cell receptor beta chains below, sequenced in a study of fetal regulatory T cell absence and autoimmunity. Clones were read by immunoSEQ multiplex PCR, and TCRdb kept only the in-frame ones, dropping some. The sample comprises just over 45,000 clones, about 86% of which are singletons, and over 0.4% rests with the top ten. The source material was cord blood. The origin of the receptors is a newborn boy with IPEX syndrome.

The chain carries TRBV10-3 and TRBJ2-1; 9 bases are shared with TRBD2. After removal of 6 bases from V and 4 bases from J, the junction contained 10 bases not matched to a gene. The CDR3 covers 16 residues. Germline V gene sequence: CDR1 ENHRY, CDR2 SYGVKD. CDR3 region: CAIRPEGLAGYNEQFF. The CDR3 region has the DNA TGTGCCATCAGGCCCGAGGGACTAGCAGGTTACAATGAGCAGTTCTTC.

The V gene is TRBV11-2, the J gene TRBJ2-7; tentative D call: TRBD2 (5 bases). The germline gives CDR1 SGHAT, CDR2 FQNNGV. V was cut by 2 bases and J by 4 bases, with 12 bases left in between. The CDR3 sequence is 14 residues long. CDR3 in DNA: TGTGCCAGCAGCTTACTAGCAGCGAGTTACGAGCAGTACTTC. It translates to CASSLLAASYEQYF. The full variable domain, in which reference TRBV11-2 and TRBJ2-7 provide the parts outside the CDR3, is EAGVAQSPRYKIIEKRQSVAFWCNPISGHATLYWYQQILGQGPKLLIQFQNNGVVDDSQLPKDRFSAERLKGVDSTLKIQPAKLEDSAVYLCASSLLAASYEQYFGPGTRLTVT.

The rearrangement joins TRBV19 to TRBJ2-7; 11 bases fit TRBD1. The CDR3 has 14 residues. Germline-derived CDR1 and CDR2 are LNHDA and SQIVND (reference sequence). Trimming removed 5 bases from V and 2 bases from J; junction bases left unmatched: 2. DNA for the CDR3: TGTGCCAGTAGTTCGGGACAGGGGGCCTACGAGCAGTACTTC. Protein sequence: CASSSGQGAYEQYF. Variable domain in full (rest from reference TRBV19 and TRBJ2-7): DGGITQSPKYLFRKEGQNVTLSCEQNLNHDAMYWYRQDPGQGLRLIYYSQIVNDFQKGDIAEGYSVSREKKESFPLTVTSAQKNPTAFYLCASSSGQGAYEQYFGPGTRLTVT.

Written as DNA, the CDR3 is TGCGCCAGCAGCTCGTACCCCATGAAGGAAAAACTGTTTTTT. Its translation is CASSSYPMKEKLFF. This chain uses TRBV5-1 with TRBJ1-4; D is unclear. CDR3 length: 14 residues. The V and J ends lost 3 bases and 8 bases respectively, with 14 bases between them. Germline-derived CDR1 and CDR2 are SGHRS and YFSETQ.

The V gene is TRBV6-5, the J gene TRBJ2-3; 7 bases agree with TRBD2. Germline values: CDR1 MNHEY, CDR2 SVGAGI. After removal of 0 bases from V and 5 bases from J, the junction contained 5 bases not matched to a gene. The CDR3 spans 15 residues. CDR3 in DNA: TGTGCCAGCAGTTACTCGGGCAGGGAGGGAGATACGCAGTATTTT. This translates into CASSYSGREGDTQYF.

This clone occurred a few times. The chain recombines TRBV5-1 with TRBJ1-2; a possible D gene is TRBD1 (6 bases). Germline CDR1 reads SGHRS; CDR2 reads YFSETQ. CDR3 length: 14 amino acids. The V and J ends lost 0 bases and 6 bases respectively, with 12 bases between them. The CDR3 sequence is CASSLVGGSDGYTF. DNA for the CDR3: TGCGCCAGCAGCTTGGTGGGGGGCTCTGATGGCTACACCTTC.

The rearrangement links TRBV9 to TRBJ2-3; 11 bases are shared with TRBD1. The germline V gene has CDR1 SGDLS and CDR2 YYNGEE. Trimming at V came to 0 bases and at J to 4 bases, leaving 1 base not matched to a gene. The CDR3 extends over 15 amino acids. The CDR3 DNA follows: TGTGCCAGCAGCGTAGGGACAGGGGGCGCAGATACGCAGTATTTT. Translating gives CASSVGTGGADTQYF.

This clone was counted once. J is TRBJ2-5 and V is TRBV9; weak D call: TRBD2 (7 bases). The CDR3 sequence is 14 residues long. Germline V lookup: CDR1 SGDLS, CDR2 YYNGEE. The V gene lost 0 bases and the J gene lost 4 bases, with 10 bases spanning the gap. The CDR3 nucleotides are TGTGCCAGCAGCGTAGCGGGGGGCGGAGAGACCCAGTACTTC. This sequence encodes CASSVAGGGETQYF.

V and J are TRBV10-1 and TRBJ2-3, with D possibly TRBD1 on 5 matching bases. The V gene's germline CDR1 is WNHNN and CDR2 SYGVQD (reference sequence). The CDR3 sequence is 12 residues long. V lost 6 bases and J 4 bases, leaving 8 bases between the germline ends. This chain's CDR3 is CASSRAADTQYF. The DNA of the CDR3 is TGCGCCAGCAGCAGGGCCGCAGATACGCAGTATTTT.

The genes are TRBV7-6 and TRBJ2-5, with D uncertain. The V gene's germline CDR1 is SGHVS and CDR2 FNYEAQ. This CDR3 has 13 amino acids. Trimming took 1 base from V and 0 from J, leaving 3 bases between them. The CDR3 loop is CASSLGHQETQYF. The CDR3 DNA sequence: TGTGCCAGCAGCTTAGGACACCAAGAGACCCAGTACTTC. Filled out from reference TRBV7-6 and TRBJ2-5, the complete variable domain reads GAGVSQSPRYKVTKRGQDVALRCDPISGHVSLYWYRQALGQGPEFLTYFNYEAQQDKSGLPNDRFSAERPEGSISTLTIQRTEQRDSAMYRCASSLGHQETQYFGPGTRLLVL.

This chain joins TRBV21-1 and TRBJ2-2; the DNA was not compared with TRBD2, the D call given in the table. TRBV21-1 is an annotated pseudogene. The CDR3 has 17 residues. The CDR3 reads CASSSPGTSGGAGELFF. In nucleotides, the CDR3 is TGTGCCAGCAGCAGCCCCGGGACTAGCGGGGGGGCGGGGGAGCTGTTTTTT.

The CDR3 sequence: CASSPAPDREEQYF. As DNA, the CDR3 is TGTGCCAGCTCACCAGCCCCGGACAGGGAAGAGCAGTACTTC. The V and J genes are TRBV18 and TRBJ2-7; 8 positions match TRBD1. J was trimmed by 7 bases and V by 2 bases; bases with no gene match: 7. Germline-derived CDR1 and CDR2 are KGHSH and LQKENI. CDR3 length: 14 residues.

The CDR3 region is CASSSGTPTGNEQFF. CDR3 in DNA: TGTGCCAGCAGTTCCGGGACCCCCACAGGGAATGAGCAGTTCTTC. The V call is TRBV27, the J call TRBJ2-1; TRBD1 is a possible D gene (6 bases). CDR1 is MNHEY, CDR2 SMNVEV, per germline (reference sequence). Between the trimmed V and J ends, which lost 4 bases and 7 bases, there was a span of 17 bases. The CDR3 length is 15 residues.

V is TRBV7-2 and J is TRBJ2-7; 7 bases are shared with TRBD1. After removal of 2 bases from V and 8 bases from J, the junction contained 15 bases not matched to a gene. The CDR3 is 16 amino acids. Germline assignment: CDR1 SGHTA and CDR2 FQGNSA. The CDR3 nucleotides are TGTGCCAGCAGCTTAACAGGGGCAGGGATAAGTCTCAAGCAGTACTTC. It is translated as CASSLTGAGISLKQYF.

This rearrangement joins TRBV11-2 to TRBJ1-6; no clear D gene. CDR1 is SGHAT and CDR2 is FQNNGV in the germline V gene. The V end was cut by 0 bases, the J end by 10 bases, with 7 bases between. The length of the CDR3 is 13 residues. In DNA, the CDR3 is TGTGCCAGCAGCTTAGATCGTGTCTCACCCCTCCACTTT. Translated: CASSLDRVSPLHF.